The 12 T cell receptor beta chains below come from one sample, sequenced in a study of cytomegalovirus exposure and HLA in healthy donors. The PCR made use of 60 Vbeta and 13 Jbeta primers. Sequencing used immunoSEQ multiplex PCR; TCRdb keeps in-frame clones, though not all of them. The table has some 150,000 clones, about three quarters seen once. Source material: PBMCs. The receptor source for this set is a female donor in good health and CMV-seronegative.

The rearrangement uses TRBV27 and TRBJ2-3; 7 bases are a match to TRBD2. The CDR3 sequence is 16 residues long. The V gene end was trimmed by 4 bases and the J gene end by 0 bases; junction bases not matched to a gene: 7. Germline V lookup: CDR1 MNHEY, CDR2 SMNVEV (reference sequence). CDR3 loop: CASSSWGGMSTDTQYF. CDR3 sequence (DNA): TGTGCCAGCAGTTCGTGGGGGGGGATGAGCACAGATACGCAGTATTTT.

This rearrangement joins TRBV30 to TRBJ1-2; possible D gene TRBD1, 5 bases. Germline V gene data show CDR1 as GTSNPN and CDR2 as SVGIG (reference sequence). The CDR3 sequence is 13 residues long. The ends were cut back, 2 bases at V and 1 base at J, with 8 bases in the middle. The CDR3 nucleotides read TGTGCCTGGAGTCGGACATTTAACTATGGCTACACCTTC. As protein: CAWSRTFNYGYTF.

The chain has TRBV11-2 and TRBJ2-3; D gene unclear. The CDR3 has 15 amino acids. Trimming removed 1 base from V and 5 bases from J, with 13 bases in between. CDR1 SGHAT and CDR2 FQNNGV come from the germline V gene. The CDR3 protein is CASSLVWAKGDTQYF. In DNA form, the CDR3 reads TGTGCCAGCAGCTTAGTTTGGGCCAAAGGAGATACGCAGTATTTT.

J is TRBJ1-1 and V is TRBV9; the match to TRBD1 covers 9 bases. Germline V gene lookup returns CDR1 SGDLS and CDR2 YYNGEE. The CDR3 runs 14 residues. V was pared by 4 bases and J by 6 bases, with 7 bases of the junction left unmatched. As DNA, the CDR3 is TGTGCCAGCAGCTCCGGGACAGGGTATGCTGAAGCTTTCTTT. It yields the protein CASSSGTGYAEAFF.

This chain links TRBV18 with TRBJ1-5; tentative D call: TRBD1 (6 bases). V gave up 6 bases and J gave up 6 bases, with 18 bases separating them. Per germline, CDR1 KGHSH and CDR2 LQKENI. This CDR3 has 15 residues. This CDR3 is CASSRGQEEGQPQHF. The CDR3 nucleotides read TGTGCCAGCTCGCGGGGGCAGGAGGAAGGTCAGCCCCAGCATTTT.

This clone was seen only a few times. V usage is TRBV27 and J usage is TRBJ2-1; 8 nucleotides match TRBD1. The CDR3 has 14 residues. Trimming cost V 3 bases and J 4 bases; bases outside gene matches: 2. The germline gives CDR1 MNHEY, CDR2 SMNVEV (reference sequence). This CDR3 is CASSLDRAYNEQFF. The CDR3 DNA reads as TGTGCCAGCAGTTTGGACAGGGCATACAATGAGCAGTTCTTC.

The V call is TRBV18, the J call TRBJ1-5; 9 bases are a match to TRBD1. With 3 bases clipped from V and 4 bases from J, the junction kept 7 bases outside the gene matches. The CDR3 has 16 residues. Germline lookup yields CDR1 KGHSH and CDR2 LQKENI. CDR3 sequence: CASSPRTGEGNQPQHF. The CDR3 DNA follows: TGTGCCAGCTCACCCCGGACAGGGGAAGGGAATCAGCCCCAGCATTTT.

V gene TRBV30 combines with J gene TRBJ1-2; 8 bases match TRBD1. Germline CDR1 is GTSNPN and CDR2 is SVGIG (reference sequence). V gave up 8 bases and J gave up 0 bases; unmatched junction bases: 5. This CDR3 has 13 amino acids. The CDR3, as DNA: TGTGCCGGCGGGGACAGGACTAACTATGGCTACACCTTC. Translated: CAGGDRTNYGYTF.

The chain combines TRBV18 with TRBJ1-1; D unresolved. Trimming shortened V by 3 bases and J by 5 bases, and 16 bases separated the two germline ends. The CDR3 covers 15 residues. CDR1 is KGHSH, CDR2 LQKENI, per germline. This chain's CDR3 is CASSPLSPWETEAFF. For the CDR3, the DNA is TGTGCCAGCTCACCTTTGTCCCCCTGGGAGACTGAAGCTTTCTTT.

The V gene is TRBV11-2, the J gene TRBJ2-7; TRBD1 matches at 7 bases. CDR3 length: 15 residues. With 7 bases clipped from V and 0 bases from J, the junction kept 9 bases outside the gene matches. Per the germline V gene, CDR1 is SGHAT and CDR2 is FQNNGV. In nucleotides, the CDR3 is TGTGCCAGCAACCAGCCCGGACAGGACTCCTACGAGCAGTACTTC. Protein sequence: CASNQPGQDSYEQYF.

The J gene is TRBJ2-7, the V gene TRBV5-6, with D hard to call. From germline, CDR1 is SGHDT and CDR2 YYEEEE. V lost 4 bases, J lost 6 bases, and 11 bases lay in between. CDR3 length equals 12 residues. CDR3 amino acids: CASSPLSGEQYF. CDR3 DNA sequence: TGTGCCAGCAGCCCCCTTTCAGGCGAGCAGTACTTC.

This clone occurred a few times. One junction end does not reproduce the germline sequence, and a read error may be involved. This chain uses TRBV28 with TRBJ2-6; 12 nucleotides agree with TRBD2. In germline, CDR1 is MDHEN, CDR2 SYDVKM. The CDR3 length is 19 residues. In DNA, the CDR3 is TGTGCCAGCAGCCACTTCGGACTAGCGGGGAACTCTGGGGCCAACGGCCTGACTTTC. Translation: CASSHFGLAGNSGANGLTF.